Each of the 14 T cell receptor beta chains below was sequenced from the same sample in a study of T cell changes during pregnancy in multiple sclerosis (dated by TCRdb to between 2018 and 2020). The library was obtained by the immunoSEQ multiplex PCR assay. The table was pulled from immuneACCESS by TCRdb, which kept in-frame rearrangements only. Such tables lose some clones; where checked, under half of the loss comes from unresolved V genes, and the rest has no known cause. Present in this sample are about 12,000 clones, approximately 89% of which were seen just once. Clones ranked in the top ten supply 7% to 9% of the sample. The specimen comprised CD8+ T cells from peripheral blood mononuclear cells, sampled in the second trimester of pregnancy. These receptors all stem from a female donor in good health, enrolled as a control in a pregnancy study.

The V call is TRBV7-2, the J call TRBJ2-3, with TRBD2 identical over 10 bases. The germline CDR1 and CDR2 sequences are SGHTA and FQGNSA. V shed 1 base, J shed 2 bases, and the junction held 9 bases outside the gene matches. The CDR3 is 18 residues long. The CDR3 loop is CASSLVEASGGFTDTQYF. In DNA, the CDR3 is TGTGCCAGCAGCTTAGTTGAGGCTAGCGGGGGATTCACAGATACGCAGTATTTT.

This rearrangement joins TRBV7-9 to TRBJ2-7; 7 nucleotides agree with TRBD1. V lost 5 bases to trimming and J lost 2 bases; unmatched junction nucleotides: 9. CDR3 length: 15 residues. Germline V CDR1 and CDR2: SEHNR, FQNEAQ (reference sequence). The CDR3 bases are TGTGCCAGCAGCCACGACAGGGAACACACCTACGAGCAGTACTTC. This codes for CASSHDREHTYEQYF.

This clone was observed a single time. J is TRBJ2-7 and V is TRBV5-1, with 13 bases identical to TRBD2. Looked up from germline, CDR1 is SGHRS and CDR2 is YFSETQ. The CDR3 runs 16 residues. Trimming cost V 4 bases and J 0 bases; bases outside gene matches: 4. DNA of the CDR3: TGCGCCAGCAGCCCGGGACTAGCGGGGTTCTCCTACGAGCAGTACTTC. As protein: CASSPGLAGFSYEQYF. Together with reference TRBV5-1 and TRBJ2-7, the CDR3 gives the full variable domain: KAGVTQTPRYLIKTRGQQVTLSCSPISGHRSVSWYQQTPGQGLQFLFEYFSETQRNKGNFPGRFSGRQFSNSRSEMNVSTLELGDSALYLCASSPGLAGFSYEQYFGPGTRLTVT.

V usage is TRBV7-6 and J usage is TRBJ2-1; D unresolved. CDR1 and CDR2 from the germline V gene are SGHVS and FNYEAQ. The CDR3 spans 13 residues. Trimming cost V 7 bases and J 0 bases, with 7 bases left between them. The DNA for the CDR3 is TGTGCCAGCACCAAGAGCTCCTACAATGAGCAGTTCTTC. Encoded protein: CASTKSSYNEQFF.

V and J are TRBV5-1 and TRBJ2-2; 9 bases are a match to TRBD2. The length of the CDR3 is 16 residues. In germline, CDR1 is SGHRS, CDR2 YFSETQ. With V trimmed by 8 bases and J by 5 bases, 13 bases remained unmatched. CDR3 nucleotides: TGCGCCAGTCGCTACCGAGAGCGGGAGGTTACCGGGGAGCTGTTTTTT. As protein: CASRYREREVTGELFF.

The chain recombines TRBV6-5 with TRBJ2-1; D uncertain. The CDR3 contains 14 residues. The germline CDR1 and CDR2 sequences are MNHEY and SVGAGI. V lost 1 base, J lost 8 bases, and 12 bases lay in between. The CDR3: CASSYFRGTHEQFF. The CDR3 DNA is TGTGCCAGCAGTTACTTTCGAGGTACCCATGAGCAGTTCTTC.

The chain joins TRBV14 to TRBJ2-2, with 11 bases matching TRBD1. Germline V gene lookup returns CDR1 SGHDN and CDR2 FVKESK. The CDR3 totals 15 residues. Trimming at V came to 8 bases and at J to 5 bases, leaving 7 bases not matched to a gene. The CDR3: CASQPDRGLTGELFF. DNA for the CDR3: TGTGCCAGCCAGCCGGACAGGGGGCTTACCGGGGAGCTGTTTTTT.

The chain carries TRBV6-4 and TRBJ2-3; D not certain. The CDR3 spans 15 residues. Germline V CDR1 and CDR2: MRHNA, SNTAGT. Between the trimmed V and J ends, which lost 1 base and 0 bases, there was a span of 8 bases. The CDR3 nucleotides are TGTGCCAGCAGTGACTACTCGTCTAGCACAGATACGCAGTATTTT. Amino acid sequence: CASSDYSSSTDTQYF.

The V and J genes are TRBV9 and TRBJ2-3; 9 nucleotides line up with TRBD1. The ends lost 4 bases at V and 2 bases at J; junction bases unmatched: 5. Germline values: CDR1 SGDLS, CDR2 YYNGEE. CDR3 length: 15 residues. CDR3 nucleotides: TGTGCCAGCAGCTACGGGACAGGGTTCACAGATACGCAGTATTTT. Amino acids: CASSYGTGFTDTQYF. Based on the CDR3 plus reference TRBV9 and TRBJ2-3, the full variable domain is DSGVTQTPKHLITATGQRVTLRCSPRSGDLSVYWYQQSLDQGLQFLIQYYNGEERAKGNILERFSAQQFPDLHSELNLSSLELGDSALYFCASSYGTGFTDTQYFGPGTRLTVL.

The rearrangement links TRBV27 to TRBJ2-7, with D tentatively TRBD1 (6 bases). The CDR3 is 13 amino acids. V dropped 0 bases and J dropped 7 bases, with 10 bases sitting between them. The germline CDR1 and CDR2 sequences are MNHEY and SMNVEV (reference sequence). The CDR3: CASSLSTGREQYF. The CDR3 coding sequence is TGTGCCAGCAGTTTATCTACAGGGCGTGAGCAGTACTTC.

The chain employs TRBV5-4 and TRBJ2-3; a possible D gene is TRBD2 (6 bases). The V end lost 4 bases, the J end lost 2 bases, and 11 bases lay between the germline ends. Germline V gene sequence: CDR1 SGHNT, CDR2 YYREEE (reference sequence). This CDR3 region has 14 residues. CDR3 sequence (DNA): TGTGCCAGCAGCCCGGAGGGATACACAGATACGCAGTATTTT. Its protein is CASSPEGYTDTQYF.

V is TRBV4-3 and J is TRBJ2-7; D possibly corresponds to TRBD1 (6 bases). CDR1 LGHNA and CDR2 YSLEER come from the germline V gene. V shed 0 bases and J shed 3 bases, with 9 bases lying between them. The CDR3 runs 14 residues. CDR3 protein: CASSQDRTDYEQYF. The DNA of the CDR3 is TGCGCCAGCAGCCAAGATAGGACAGACTACGAGCAGTACTTC.

The rearrangement links TRBV28 to TRBJ1-1; 8 bases are shared with TRBD1. Germline values: CDR1 MDHEN, CDR2 SYDVKM. V lost 1 base to trimming and J lost 0 bases; unmatched junction nucleotides: 10. The CDR3 runs to 18 residues. The CDR3 spells CASSLYPRGTGMNTEAFF. In DNA, the CDR3 is TGTGCCAGCAGTTTATACCCCCGAGGGACAGGCATGAACACTGAAGCTTTCTTT.

The chain joins TRBV29-1 to TRBJ2-5, with 10 nucleotides matching TRBD1. After removal of 7 bases from V and 5 bases from J, the junction contained 10 bases not matched to a gene. Germline assignment: CDR1 SQVTM and CDR2 ANQGSEA. The CDR3 consists of 14 residues. The CDR3, as DNA: TGCAGCGCACACTCGGACAGGGGGAGGGAGACCCAGTACTTC. Its protein is CSAHSDRGRETQYF.